Each of the 24 T cell receptor beta chains below was sequenced from the same sample in a study of blood T cell repertoires in COVID-19. This table comes from immunoSEQ multiplex PCR, and its TCRdb copy is limited to in-frame clones, with some not included. Among about 480,000 clones listed, roughly 91% were seen once. The specimen was peripheral blood. The receptors derive from a woman aged 30 to 39 with acute or convalescent COVID-19.

The rearrangement links TRBV7-9 to TRBJ2-2; tentative D call: TRBD2 (6 bases). V lost 5 bases and J lost 2, with 21 bases in between. CDR1 and CDR2 from the germline V gene are SEHNR and FQNEAQ (reference sequence). This CDR3 is 18 amino acids long. CDR3 sequence (DNA): TGTGCCAGCAGCGCGTGGACTAAGTCTCTACCCAACACCGGGGAGCTGTTTTTT. It encodes CASSAWTKSLPNTGELFF. The full variable domain, completed using reference TRBV7-9 and TRBJ2-2, is DTGVSQNPRHKITKRGQNVTFRCDPISEHNRLYWYRQTLGQGPEFLTYFQNEAQLEKSRLLSDRFSAERPKGSFSTLEIQRTEQGDSAMYLCASSAWTKSLPNTGELFFGEGSRLTVL.

The chain joins TRBV9 to TRBJ1-2; 9 bases align to TRBD1. Germline CDR1 and CDR2: SGDLS and YYNGEE. After removal of 4 bases from V and 4 bases from J, the junction contained 20 bases not matched to a gene. The CDR3 is made up of 19 amino acids. The CDR3 reads CASSSPRTGADRGSYGYTF. The CDR3 bases are TGTGCCAGCAGCTCCCCGCGAACAGGGGCGGACAGGGGTTCCTATGGCTACACCTTC.

This clone was counted a single time. The chain links TRBV19 to TRBJ2-3, with 9 nucleotides matching TRBD1. Germline CDR1 reads LNHDA; CDR2 reads SQIVND (reference sequence). J lost 6 bases, V lost 3 bases, and 10 bases had no gene match. The length of the CDR3 is 16 residues. Here the CDR3 reads CASSMGGQGPPDTQYF. CDR3 sequence (DNA): TGTGCCAGTAGTATGGGTGGACAGGGGCCCCCTGATACGCAGTATTTT.

The chain uses TRBV6-5 and TRBJ2-1; 8 bases match TRBD2. With V trimmed by 4 bases and J by 3 bases, 2 bases remained unmatched. The germline V gene has CDR1 MNHEY and CDR2 SVGAGI. The CDR3 has 14 amino acids. The CDR3 DNA follows: TGTGCCAGCAGTTTAACTAGCGGCTACAATGAGCAGTTCTTC. Protein: CASSLTSGYNEQFF.

V usage is TRBV6-1 and J usage is TRBJ2-1, with D perhaps TRBD2 (5 bases). There are 18 residues in the CDR3. The ends were cut back, 4 bases at V and 2 bases at J, with 21 bases in the middle. CDR1 and CDR2 from the germline V gene are MNHNS and SASEGT. CDR3 bases: TGTGCCAGCAGTGGACTGCCGCCACGGCAGGAGGCCTACAATGAGCAGTTCTTC. This codes for CASSGLPPRQEAYNEQFF.

This clone was detected only a few times. This chain links TRBV27 with TRBJ1-2; TRBD1 agrees at 7 bases. Per germline, CDR1 MNHEY and CDR2 SMNVEV (reference sequence). This CDR3 has 13 amino acids. Trimming cost V 5 bases and J 4 bases; bases outside gene matches: 4. The CDR3 spells CASSPTGPYGYTF. The CDR3 DNA is TGTGCCAGCAGTCCGACAGGGCCCTATGGCTACACCTTC.

The J gene is TRBJ1-4, the V gene TRBV7-6; D remains ambiguous. Trimming removed 1 base from V and 6 bases from J, with 15 bases in between. From germline, CDR1 is SGHVS and CDR2 FNYEAQ. This CDR3 comprises 16 residues. CDR3 protein: CASSLGVQRTDEKLFF. The CDR3 DNA follows: TGTGCCAGCAGCTTAGGGGTCCAGCGGACTGATGAAAAACTGTTTTTT. Full variable domain (missing parts from reference TRBV7-6 and TRBJ1-4): GAGVSQSPRYKVTKRGQDVALRCDPISGHVSLYWYRQALGQGPEFLTYFNYEAQQDKSGLPNDRFSAERPEGSISTLTIQRTEQRDSAMYRCASSLGVQRTDEKLFFGSGTQLSVL.

The DNA of the CDR3 is TGCGCCACAACACCTACCGGGACAGATGGGACTGAAGCTTTCTTT. As protein: CATTPTGTDGTEAFF. The rearrangement links TRBV5-1 to TRBJ1-1; TRBD1 matches at 7 bases. After removal of 9 bases from V and 5 bases from J, the junction contained 16 bases not matched to a gene. The CDR3 runs 15 residues. Per germline, CDR1 SGHRS and CDR2 YFSETQ.

CDR3 in DNA: TGTGCCAGCAGTCGGGGGACCAGCTCCTACAATGAGCAGTTCTTC. This translates into CASSRGTSSYNEQFF. The rearrangement uses TRBV14 and TRBJ2-1; weak D call: TRBD2 (6 bases). Germline-derived CDR1 and CDR2 are SGHDN and FVKESK. V lost 6 bases to trimming and J lost 0 bases, with 12 bases between them. This CDR3 is built from 15 residues.

V and J are TRBV3-1 (or the pseudogene TRBV3-2) and TRBJ2-2; the D is unclear. The CDR3 extends over 11 amino acids. Germline assignment: CDR1 LGHDT and CDR2 YNNKEL (reference sequence). V was trimmed by 6 bases and J by 5 bases, leaving 4 bases between them. The CDR3 DNA sequence: TGTGCCAGCAGACTTACCGGGGAGCTGTTTTTT. Translating it yields CASRLTGELFF.

J is TRBJ2-3 and V is TRBV4-2; D is ambiguous. Germline V lookup: CDR1 LGHNA, CDR2 YNFKEQ. V was clipped by 4 bases and J by 4 bases, with 12 bases between them. The CDR3 loop spans 14 amino acids. The CDR3 reads CASSLASVSDTQYF. In nucleotides, the CDR3 is TGTGCCAGCAGCCTCGCATCGGTGTCAGATACGCAGTATTTT.

The V and J genes are TRBV14 and TRBJ1-1; D is ambiguous. Per the germline V gene, CDR1 is SGHDN and CDR2 is FVKESK. V was cut by 5 bases and J by 1 base, with 8 bases left in between. This CDR3 region has 13 residues. The CDR3: CASSFAQNTEAFF. The CDR3 region has the DNA TGTGCCAGCAGCTTCGCACAGAACACTGAAGCTTTCTTT.

V and J are TRBV6-1 and TRBJ2-2, with 10 bases that match TRBD2. V shed 3 bases, J shed 5 bases, and the junction held 3 bases outside the gene matches. CDR3 length: 15 residues. Germline lookup yields CDR1 MNHNS and CDR2 SASEGT. The CDR3 DNA reads TGTGCCAGCAGTGATCTAGCGGGGGAAACCGGGGAGCTGTTTTTT. Translated: CASSDLAGETGELFF.

This chain connects TRBV7-2 to TRBJ2-5, with TRBD2 as a possible D gene (6 bases). This CDR3 is built from 16 residues. Germline-derived CDR1 and CDR2 are SGHTA and FQGNSA. V dropped 2 bases and J dropped 7 bases, with 20 bases sitting between them. The CDR3 DNA reads as TGTGCCAGCAGCTTAAACGGCGGGGACCTCCTACGGACCCAGTACTTC. It encodes CASSLNGGDLLRTQYF.

This clone was seen a handful of times. This sample includes further DNA sequences coding for the same CDR3. The rearrangement uses TRBV18 and TRBJ1-2; weak D call: TRBD1 (6 bases). V was shortened by 2 bases and J by 7 bases, with 8 bases between the two germline ends. Germline CDR1 and CDR2: KGHSH and LQKENI. This CDR3 spans 12 amino acids. CDR3 nucleotide sequence: TGTGCCAGCTCACCAGGGGGCGGTGGCTACACCTTC. As protein: CASSPGGGGYTF.

In its sample, this clone was seen once. CDR3 in DNA: TGTGCCAGCAGTTTGACAGGGGAGCGGAGAGCTTTCTTT. Protein: CASSLTGERRAFF. The gene calls are TRBV27 and TRBJ1-1; 8 positions match TRBD1. After removal of 3 bases from V and 10 bases from J, the junction contained 7 bases not matched to a gene. Germline CDR1 is MNHEY and CDR2 is SMNVEV (reference sequence). The CDR3 contains 13 residues.

The chain joins TRBV6-4 to TRBJ2-7, with D perhaps TRBD1 (5 bases). The germline V gene encodes CDR1 MRHNA and CDR2 SNTAGT. The CDR3 is 14 amino acids. V gave up 4 bases and J gave up 2 bases, with 12 bases separating them. CDR3 DNA: TGTGCCAGCAGTGGAATAGACAGCCCCTACGAGCAGTACTTC. Translating it yields CASSGIDSPYEQYF.

This clone has a single count. This rearrangement joins TRBV18 to TRBJ2-1, with D possibly matching TRBD2 (5 bases). This CDR3 contains 16 residues. Trimming pared 3 bases from V and 6 bases from J, leaving 18 bases between. Germline CDR1 and CDR2: KGHSH and LQKENI. The CDR3 protein is CASSPLVGVVSNEQFF. CDR3 nucleotide sequence: TGTGCCAGCTCACCCCTCGTCGGGGTTGTGTCCAATGAGCAGTTCTTC.

The chain carries TRBV27 and TRBJ2-3, with TRBD2 identical over 8 bases. Germline CDR1 and CDR2: MNHEY and SMNVEV (reference sequence). CDR3 length equals 22 residues. Trimming removed 3 bases from V and 0 bases from J; junction bases left unmatched: 23. The CDR3 DNA reads as TGTGCCAGCAGTTTGTTAGCCCGGACTACGGCGGGGGGCCTAACTAGCACAGATACGCAGTATTTT. This codes for CASSLLARTTAGGLTSTDTQYF.

This clone came up a few times. A clone one base away is much larger, so this may be a read error. The CDR3 DNA sequence: TGTGCCAGCAGCTTACAGGGGGCAACTGAAGCTTTCTTT. Translated: CASSLQGATEAFF. The chain employs TRBV2 and TRBJ1-1; 9 nucleotides match TRBD1. With 6 bases clipped from V and 5 bases from J, the junction kept 4 bases outside the gene matches. Germline V lookup: CDR1 SNHLY, CDR2 FYNNEI. This CDR3 has 13 residues.

This chain links TRBV6-5 with TRBJ1-6; D is possibly TRBD1 (5 bases). This CDR3 region has 14 residues. The germline gives CDR1 MNHEY, CDR2 SVGAGI. Between the trimmed V and J ends, which lost 8 bases and 5 bases, there was a span of 13 bases. The CDR3: CASLKGLDNSPLHF. The CDR3 nucleotides read TGTGCCAGCCTGAAGGGGTTGGATAATTCACCCCTCCACTTT.

This rearrangement joins TRBV6-6 to TRBJ2-3; maybe TRBD1 (6 bases). Germline CDR1 is MNHNY and CDR2 is SVGAGI (reference sequence). This CDR3 has 14 amino acids. Trimming took off 5 bases at V and 0 bases at J, with 9 bases between the two ends. The CDR3 DNA is TGTGCCAGCAGTCCGGGGACAAGCACAGATACGCAGTATTTT. It specifies CASSPGTSTDTQYF.

The chain couples TRBV5-1 to TRBJ1-1, with D maybe TRBD1 (5 bases). The CDR3 covers 14 residues. V was clipped by 4 bases and J by 3 bases, with 13 bases between them. Looked up from germline, CDR1 is SGHRS and CDR2 is YFSETQ. The CDR3 is CASSRGGIDTEAFF. CDR3 nucleotide sequence: TGCGCCAGCAGCCGGGGGGGAATTGACACTGAAGCTTTCTTT.

The rearrangement links TRBV19 to TRBJ2-7, with 10 positions matching TRBD1. This CDR3 has 14 amino acids. Germline V gives CDR1 LNHDA, CDR2 SQIVND (reference sequence). Losses at the gene ends were 6 bases for V and 2 bases for J; bases not matched to a gene: 4. The CDR3 sequence: CASSAGTGAYEQYF. For the CDR3, the DNA is TGTGCCAGTAGCGCGGGGACAGGGGCCTACGAGCAGTACTTC.